The rows below give T cell receptor beta chains drawn from one sample of a study of T cells in narcolepsy. The protocol was immunoSEQ multiplex PCR, while the TCRdb copy is restricted to in-frame clones and leaves out a portion. Among about 10,000 clones, about 75% were seen once, and the ten largest hold about 23%. Source material: CD45RA- memory CD8+ T cells from PBMCs. The receptors were gathered from a human donor with narcolepsy. Each CDR3 is given with its conserved first and last residue. A D gene is named only where the DNA matches it firmly. Rows give clone size only sometimes, using once, few, many, or a class for an expanded clone.

size: -
V: TRBV5-1
J: TRBJ2-7
D: TRBD1
DNA: TGCGCCAGCAGCTGGACAGGGAACCCATGGGCGGGGTACGAGCAGTACTTC
CDR3: CASSWTGNPWAGYEQYF

size: -
V: TRBV6-9
J: TRBJ1-1
D: -
DNA: TGTGCCAGCAGTTATTTTGTCGATAACACTGAAGCTTTCTTT
CDR3: CASSYFVDNTEAFF

size: -
V: TRBV4-3
J: TRBJ2-6
D: -
DNA: TGCGCCAGCAGCCAAGACACAGGCTCTGGGGCCAACGTCCTGACTTTC
CDR3: CASSQDTGSGANVLTF

size: once
V: TRBV5-4
J: TRBJ2-1
D: -
DNA: TGTGCCAGCAGCTTGTGGCAAGGTCTTTACAATGAGCAGTTCTTC
CDR3: CASSLWQGLYNEQFF

size: once
V: TRBV9
J: TRBJ1-5
D: TRBD1
DNA: TGTGCCAGCAGCCCCCAGGGACAGTCTCCTCAGCCCCAGCATTTT
CDR3: CASSPQGQSPQPQHF

size: -
V: TRBV6-1
J: TRBJ2-7
D: -
DNA: TGTGCCAGCTCGACATTAGAGGAGTCCTACGAGCAGTACTTC
CDR3: CASSTLEESYEQYF

size: large
V: TRBV5-4
J: TRBJ1-3
D: -
DNA: TGTGCCAGCAGCTTAGCCCCCGGGGTTGGAAACACCATATATTTT
CDR3: CASSLAPGVGNTIYF

size: -
V: TRBV5-6
J: TRBJ1-1
D: -
DNA: TGTGCCAGCAGCTTGGATCTGAACACTGAAGCTTTCTTT
CDR3: CASSLDLNTEAFF

size: few
V: TRBV6-1
J: TRBJ2-6
D: -
DNA: TGTGCCAGCAGCCAACAGCACTCTGGGGCCAACGTCCTGACTTTC
CDR3: CASSQQHSGANVLTF

size: few
V: TRBV11-1
J: TRBJ1-6
D: -
DNA: TGTGCCAGCAGCTCCGTCGCGGGGGATTCACCCCTCCACTTT
CDR3: CASSSVAGDSPLHF

size: -
V: TRBV6-1
J: TRBJ1-2
D: -
DNA: TGTGCCAGCAGTGAAATGGAGACTCATGGCTACACCTTC
CDR3: CASSEMETHGYTF

size: -
V: TRBV9
J: TRBJ2-5
D: TRBD1
DNA: TGTGCCAGCAGCAAACTCGGGACAGGTCCTTTGGAGCAGTACTTC
CDR3: CASSKLGTGPLEQYF

size: -
V: TRBV9
J: TRBJ2-1
D: -
DNA: TGTGCCAGCAGCGTTAGCGCCTACGGGGATAATGAGCAGTTCTTC
CDR3: CASSVSAYGDNEQFF

size: -
V: TRBV11-3
J: TRBJ1-1
D: TRBD1
DNA: TGTGCCAGCAGCAGCCGGGACAGCTTGAACACTGAAGCTTTCTTT
CDR3: CASSSRDSLNTEAFF

size: -
V: TRBV7-3
J: TRBJ2-3
D: -
DNA: TGTGCCAGCAGCTTGGGCGGACCAGATACGCAGTATTTT
CDR3: CASSLGGPDTQYF

size: -
V: TRBV6-1
J: TRBJ2-4
D: -
DNA: TGTGCCAGCAGTGAAGATCGACGGCTTCACTGGGCCATTCAGTACTTC
CDR3: CASSEDRRLHWAIQYF

size: -
V: TRBV21-1
J: TRBJ2-7
D: -
DNA: TGTGCCAGCAGCGCCCACCCGGGACAGCTACCTTACGAGCAGTACTTC
CDR3: CASSAHPGQLPYEQYF

size: few
V: TRBV6-1
J: TRBJ1-2
D: TRBD1
DNA: TGTGCCAGCAGTGAAGACGGACAGGGAAGCTATGGCTACACCTTC
CDR3: CASSEDGQGSYGYTF

size: -
V: TRBV6-4
J: TRBJ2-3
D: -
DNA: TGTGCCAGCAGTGTGAAGGAAAGCGCAGATACGCAGTATTTT
CDR3: CASSVKESADTQYF

size: -
V: TRBV2
J: TRBJ1-1
D: -
DNA: TGTGCCAGCAGTGAAGGGGAGGCTTTCTTT
CDR3: CASSEGEAFF